The clone carrying this T cell receptor beta chain has just a few counts. Its target is not known. The sample originates from a study of human T cells and chemical hapten exposure. Study as a whole: There were per-sample TCR yield variations, arising mainly from small pooled library volume differences. General study points: TCRs exceeding a frequency of 1 in 1000 stayed unchanged under DPC sensitization.

Unique molecular identifiers were linked by the library to individual cDNA molecules. Methods used by the authors: Per sample, the median was 95,638 TCRs, with values from roughly 25,000 to 750,000. One entry per CDR3 protein results from TCRdb running MiXCR on the 5' RACE reads. The V and J calls here are based on TCRdb, not the publication. Of fewer than 150,000 distinct CDR3 sequences detected, 15% to 20% appear once; the ten largest clones hold approximately 3%. Unseparated into fractions, whole blood served as the source from which total RNA was extracted. The sequence was obtained from a human donor in good health.

The CDR3 coding sequence is TGCGCCAGCAGCTTGTTACCAACTAGCACAGATACGCAGTATTTT. This translates into CASSLLPTSTDTQYF. The chain recombines TRBV5-1 with TRBJ2-3; D remains unclear. The V and J ends lost 1 base and 0 bases respectively, with 9 bases between them. CDR3 length: 15 amino acids. Germline-derived CDR1 and CDR2 are SGHRS and YFSETQ.